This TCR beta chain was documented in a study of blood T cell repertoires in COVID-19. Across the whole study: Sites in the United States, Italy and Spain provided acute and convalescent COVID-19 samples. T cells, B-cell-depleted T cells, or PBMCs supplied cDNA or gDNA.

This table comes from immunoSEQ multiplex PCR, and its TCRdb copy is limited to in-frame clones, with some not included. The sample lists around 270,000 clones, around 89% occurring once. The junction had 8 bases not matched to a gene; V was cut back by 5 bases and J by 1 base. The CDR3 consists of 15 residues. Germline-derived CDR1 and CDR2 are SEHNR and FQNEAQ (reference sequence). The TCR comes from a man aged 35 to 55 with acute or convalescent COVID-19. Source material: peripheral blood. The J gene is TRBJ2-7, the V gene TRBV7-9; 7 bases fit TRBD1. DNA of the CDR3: TGTGCCAGCAGCGGACCCGGGACAGAATCCTACGAGCAGTACTTC. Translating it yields CASSGPGTESYEQYF.